These 32 T cell receptor beta chains originate from one sample sequenced in a study of Ad26.COV2.S vaccination and SARS-CoV-2 variants. Described treatment: approximately 18 received Ad26.COV2.S at low or high dose, single or two shots; five or six received placebo; per-sample allocation not given. Sampling was performed 63 days after the first vaccine or placebo injection. Profiled with immunoSEQ multiplex PCR; TCRdb holds only in-frame clones, not every one. The data contain 400,000 to 450,000 clones, approximately 90% of them singletons. This specimen consisted of peripheral blood, obtained in a trial of Ad26.COV2.S vaccine versus placebo. The receptors stem from a person between 18 and 60 years old who received the Ad26.COV2.S COVID-19 vaccine or a placebo.

This chain uses TRBV28 with TRBJ1-5, with D unclear. Germline V gene data show CDR1 as MDHEN and CDR2 as SYDVKM. Trimming took 6 bases from V and 0 from J, leaving 6 bases between them. This CDR3 has 13 amino acids. The CDR3 here is CASSPDSNQPQHF. CDR3 bases: TGTGCCAGCAGCCCGGATAGCAATCAGCCCCAGCATTTT.

The chain recombines TRBV6-2 or TRBV6-3 with TRBJ1-3; 7 bases are a match to TRBD1. The germline V gene encodes CDR1 MNHEY and CDR2 SVGEGT. V lost 1 base to trimming and J lost 0 bases; unmatched junction nucleotides: 6. The CDR3 is 17 amino acids. The CDR3 region has the DNA TGTGCCAGCAGTTACTTTCCTGGGACAGCCTCTGGAAACACCATATATTTT. Amino acid sequence: CASSYFPGTASGNTIYF.

V and J are TRBV4-1 and TRBJ1-5, with D uncertain. V lost 1 base and J lost 0, with 10 bases in between. The CDR3 loop spans 16 amino acids. Germline values: CDR1 MGHRA, CDR2 YSYEKL. The CDR3 nucleotides read TGCGCCAGCAGCCAAGGCCCAGGAGATAGCAATCAGCCCCAGCATTTT. Translation gives CASSQGPGDSNQPQHF.

This clone was counted once. The chain couples TRBV27 to TRBJ2-1; no clear D. The CDR3 runs 14 residues. Germline assignment: CDR1 MNHEY and CDR2 SMNVEV (reference sequence). V shed 3 bases and J shed 6 bases, with 12 bases lying between them. The CDR3 loop reads CASSLTGGRNEQFF. CDR3 in DNA: TGTGCCAGCAGTTTGACGGGTGGGCGCAATGAGCAGTTCTTC.

The gene calls are TRBV6-1 and TRBJ2-7, with D possibly TRBD2 on 5 matching bases. CDR3 length: 15 amino acids. CDR1 and CDR2 (germline): MNHNS, SASEGT. Trimming pared 1 base from V and 2 bases from J, leaving 12 bases between. The CDR3, as DNA: TGTGCCAGCAGTGAAGATGGTTCCGGGGCCTACGAGCAGTACTTC. Protein product: CASSEDGSGAYEQYF.

The rearrangement uses TRBV28 and TRBJ2-7, with 7 positions matching TRBD2. V gave up 6 bases and J gave up 0 bases; unmatched junction bases: 5. Germline CDR1 and CDR2: MDHEN and SYDVKM. This CDR3 spans 14 amino acids. CDR3 sequence: CASSLGGTSYEQYF. CDR3 in DNA: TGTGCCAGCAGCTTGGGGGGGACCTCCTACGAGCAGTACTTC.

The CDR3 loop is CASSQASGDYNEQFF. The CDR3 nucleotides are TGCGCCAGCAGCCAAGCTAGCGGGGACTACAATGAGCAGTTCTTC. This chain links TRBV4-3 with TRBJ2-1, with TRBD2 matching 9 bases. There are 15 residues in the CDR3. Unmatched junction bases numbered 1, after V lost 1 base and J lost 3 bases. Germline-derived CDR1 and CDR2 are LGHNA and YSLEER.

The V gene is TRBV30, the J gene TRBJ2-7; tentative D call: TRBD2 (5 bases). Trimming took off 1 base at V and 3 bases at J, with 19 bases between the two ends. Per the germline V gene, CDR1 is GTSNPN and CDR2 is SVGIG (reference sequence). The CDR3 sequence is 16 residues long. The CDR3 DNA sequence: TGTGCCTGGAGTGCAGAGGGTGGGCCGATCCTCTACGAGCAGTACTTC. It is translated as CAWSAEGGPILYEQYF.

V usage is TRBV27 and J usage is TRBJ2-3; 12 positions match TRBD2. In germline, CDR1 is MNHEY, CDR2 SMNVEV (reference sequence). The CDR3 has 15 residues. J was trimmed by 4 bases and V by 11 bases; bases with no gene match: 10. This chain's CDR3 is CASQPGTSGSDTQYF. In nucleotides, the CDR3 is TGTGCCTCACAACCCGGGACTAGCGGGTCAGATACGCAGTATTTT.

CDR3 in amino acids: CAWSENYEQYF. The CDR3 region has the DNA TGTGCCTGGAGTGAAAACTACGAGCAGTACTTC. The V and J genes are TRBV30 and TRBJ2-7; D is unresolved. Germline values: CDR1 GTSNPN, CDR2 SVGIG (reference sequence). The CDR3 consists of 11 residues. Trimming cost V 1 base and J 3 bases, with 4 bases left between them.

The V and J genes are TRBV24-1 and TRBJ2-2; D possibly corresponds to TRBD2 (5 bases). CDR1 KGHDR and CDR2 SFDVKD come from the germline V gene. CDR3 length: 11 amino acids. V lost 9 bases and J 5 bases, leaving 6 bases between the germline ends. The CDR3 DNA reads TGTGCCACCGAGGGTACCGGGGAGCTGTTTTTT. Amino acids: CATEGTGELFF.

This clone was recorded a few times. The rearrangement joins TRBV29-1 to TRBJ1-4, with 8 bases identical to TRBD1. V trimming: 6 bases; J trimming: 7 bases; junction bases outside the gene matches: 7. Germline V CDR1 and CDR2: SQVTM, ANQGSEA. This CDR3 has 13 residues. CDR3 protein: CSVPTGVGEKLFF. CDR3 DNA sequence: TGCAGCGTACCGACAGGGGTCGGTGAAAAACTGTTTTTT.

This clone was recorded only once. The rearrangement uses TRBV4-3 and TRBJ2-1, with 11 bases lining up with TRBD2. The trim removed 0 bases at V and 1 base at J, leaving 11 bases unmatched. This CDR3 comprises 20 residues. Germline-derived CDR1 and CDR2 are LGHNA and YSLEER. This CDR3 reads CASSQERRTSGRRSYNEQFF. The CDR3 DNA follows: TGCGCCAGCAGCCAAGAGAGGAGAACTAGCGGGAGAAGATCCTACAATGAGCAGTTCTTC.

The V call is TRBV11-2, the J call TRBJ2-1; D not certain. The CDR3 totals 11 residues. V was shortened by 4 bases and J by 10 bases, with 8 bases between the two germline ends. Germline assignment: CDR1 SGHAT and CDR2 FQNNGV. The CDR3 loop reads CASSSSLEQFF. CDR3 DNA sequence: TGTGCCAGCAGCTCATCCCTGGAGCAGTTCTTC.

This clone showed up just once. The chain has TRBV5-5 and TRBJ2-1; tentative D call: TRBD2 (6 bases). The germline CDR1 and CDR2 sequences are SGHKS and YYEKEE (reference sequence). The V end was cut by 4 bases, the J end by 3 bases, with 8 bases between. The CDR3 has 13 amino acids. CDR3 sequence reads: CASSRLDYNEQFF. Here the CDR3 DNA reads TGTGCCAGCAGCAGACTAGACTACAATGAGCAGTTCTTC.

The chain employs TRBV14 and TRBJ1-1, with D perhaps matching TRBD1 (6 bases). Looked up from germline, CDR1 is SGHDN and CDR2 is FVKESK. The germline V and J ends were trimmed by 0 bases and 4 bases, with 12 bases remaining between them. This CDR3 contains 15 residues. The CDR3 DNA is TGTGCCAGCAGCCAAGAAGGGGGGCAGGTCACTGAAGCTTTCTTT. Protein product: CASSQEGGQVTEAFF.

The chain uses TRBV3-1 (or the pseudogene TRBV3-2) and TRBJ2-7; 11 positions match TRBD2. The germline CDR1 and CDR2 sequences are LGHDT and YNNKEL (reference sequence). V trimming: 2 bases; J trimming: 5 bases; junction bases outside the gene matches: 2. The CDR3 extends over 14 amino acids. CDR3 in amino acids: CASSQPGLADEQYF. CDR3 DNA: TGTGCCAGCAGCCAACCGGGACTAGCGGACGAGCAGTACTTC.

The sample holds a few counts of this clone. The rearrangement links TRBV27 to TRBJ2-1; 7 bases agree with TRBD2. The CDR3 is 16 amino acids. Germline-derived CDR1 and CDR2 are MNHEY and SMNVEV (reference sequence). The V gene end was trimmed by 6 bases and the J gene end by 8 bases; junction bases not matched to a gene: 16. This chain's CDR3 is CASRPSLAAVSDEQFF. The CDR3, as DNA: TGTGCCAGCAGGCCGTCCCTAGCGGCCGTCAGCGATGAGCAGTTCTTC.

V is TRBV10-3 and J is TRBJ2-5; possible D gene TRBD1, 6 bases. Trimming pared 3 bases from V and 1 base from J, leaving 15 bases between. This CDR3 region has 16 residues. Germline CDR1 is ENHRY and CDR2 is SYGVKD. The CDR3 DNA reads TGTGCCATCAGTGACCCCACCGTCAGGGGCCAAGAGACCCAGTACTTC. As protein: CAISDPTVRGQETQYF.

This clone was seen only a few times. The V gene is TRBV4-1, the J gene TRBJ2-7, with 7 bases fitting TRBD1. V shed 3 bases and J 1 base; nucleotides not matched to a gene: 3. Germline CDR1 reads MGHRA; CDR2 reads YSYEKL. This CDR3 is built from 14 residues. CDR3 coding DNA: TGCGCCAGCAGCCAGAGACAGGGATCCTACGAGCAGTACTTC. Translated: CASSQRQGSYEQYF.

V gene TRBV6-2 or TRBV6-3 combines with J gene TRBJ2-2, with D perhaps TRBD2 (6 bases). The CDR3 extends over 13 amino acids. V lost 6 bases and J lost 4, with 9 bases in between. CDR1 and CDR2 from the germline V gene are MNHEY and SVGEGT. CDR3 residues: CASSRDSTGELFF. CDR3 DNA: TGTGCCAGCAGCCGGGACTCCACCGGGGAGCTGTTTTTT.

This chain links TRBV28 with TRBJ1-5; 7 nucleotides line up with TRBD1. The CDR3 runs to 12 residues. Germline trimming cut 7 bases from V and 6 bases from J; bases unmatched to any gene: 3. Per germline, CDR1 MDHEN and CDR2 SYDVKM. The CDR3 DNA follows: TGTGCCAGCAAGGGGGCCCCTCAGCCCCAGCATTTT. This gives the protein CASKGAPQPQHF. The entire variable domain, with the rest obtained from reference TRBV28 and TRBJ1-5, is as follows: DVKVTQSSRYLVKRTGEKVFLECVQDMDHENMFWYRQDPGLGLRLIYFSYDVKMKEKGDIPEGYSVSREKKERFSLILESASTNQTSMYLCASKGAPQPQHFGDGTRLSIL.

This rearrangement joins TRBV28 to TRBJ1-2; D is possibly TRBD1 (5 bases). The CDR3 sequence is 13 residues long. Trimming pared 3 bases from V and 2 bases from J, leaving 7 bases between. Germline V gives CDR1 MDHEN, CDR2 SYDVKM. The CDR3 DNA follows: TGTGCCAGCAGTTTGAACAGGAACTATGGCTACACCTTC. Translating it yields CASSLNRNYGYTF.

CDR3 nucleotides: TGTGCCAGCAGTTTCGGTCCCAGAGGCACTGAAGCTTTCTTT. Translated, it gives CASSFGPRGTEAFF. This chain connects TRBV27 to TRBJ1-1; D is undetermined. There are 14 residues in the CDR3. Germline CDR1 reads MNHEY; CDR2 reads SMNVEV (reference sequence). Between the trimmed V and J ends, which lost 3 bases and 4 bases, there was a span of 12 bases.

The V and J genes are TRBV7-2 and TRBJ1-4; D gene unclear. V was pared by 5 bases and J by 3 bases, with 13 bases between. The CDR3 contains 15 residues. Germline values: CDR1 SGHTA, CDR2 FQGNSA. DNA of the CDR3: TGTGCCAGCAGCCCCTCGAGGAACTCTAATGAAAAACTGTTTTTT. The encoded protein is CASSPSRNSNEKLFF.

The chain combines TRBV30 with TRBJ2-1, with unresolved D. The germline V gene encodes CDR1 GTSNPN and CDR2 SVGIG (reference sequence). CDR3 size: 13 residues. V gave up 2 bases and J gave up 6 bases, with 11 bases separating them. CDR3 protein: CAWSSTLGNEQFF. In DNA form, the CDR3 reads TGTGCCTGGAGTTCTACCCTCGGCAATGAGCAGTTCTTC. The full variable domain, completed using reference TRBV30 and TRBJ2-1, is SQTIHQWPATLVQPVGSPLSLECTVEGTSNPNLYWYRQAAGRGLQLLFYSVGIGQISSEVPQNLSASRPQDRQFILSSKKLLLSDSGFYLCAWSSTLGNEQFFGPGTRLTVL.

This rearrangement joins TRBV7-9 to TRBJ2-2, with D perhaps TRBD2 (5 bases). Germline V gene lookup returns CDR1 SEHNR and CDR2 FQNEAQ (reference sequence). CDR3 size: 16 residues. The V end was cut by 2 bases, the J end by 2 bases, with 12 bases between. CDR3 sequence: CASSLLSGFNTGELFF. CDR3 bases: TGTGCCAGCAGCTTATTATCGGGGTTCAACACCGGGGAGCTGTTTTTT.

The rearrangement joins TRBV9 to TRBJ2-1; 8 bases are shared with TRBD2. With 3 bases clipped from V and 2 bases from J, the junction kept 1 base outside the gene matches. Germline loops: CDR1 SGDLS, CDR2 YYNGEE. There are 14 residues in the CDR3. The CDR3 sequence is CASSGGGTYNEQFF. As DNA, the CDR3 is TGTGCCAGCAGCGGCGGGGGGACCTACAATGAGCAGTTCTTC.

The genes are TRBV29-1 and TRBJ2-3; 8 nucleotides agree with TRBD2. The CDR3 has 14 residues. V lost 4 bases and J lost 4; bases outside the gene matches: 7. Germline V gene sequence: CDR1 SQVTM, CDR2 ANQGSEA. CDR3 DNA: TGCAGCGTTGTAGGGAGCGGGAGCCCAGATACGCAGTATTTT. The encoded protein is CSVVGSGSPDTQYF.

The V call is TRBV5-4, the J call TRBJ1-1, with D uncertain. The CDR3 is 14 residues long. CDR1 and CDR2 from the germline V gene are SGHNT and YYREEE (reference sequence). Trimming took off 2 bases at V and 1 base at J, with 9 bases between the two ends. CDR3 residues: CASSFGDPNTEAFF. DNA of the CDR3: TGTGCCAGCAGCTTCGGCGACCCGAACACTGAAGCTTTCTTT.

The V gene is TRBV12-3 or TRBV12-4, the J gene TRBJ2-1, with TRBD2 matching 10 bases. With 4 bases clipped from V and 15 bases from J, the junction kept 6 bases outside the gene matches. CDR3 length equals 12 residues. CDR3 sequence: CASSSSGRSLFF. The DNA of the CDR3 is TGTGCCAGCAGTTCTAGCGGGAGAAGCCTGTTCTTC.

This clone was found a few times. The chain uses TRBV7-2 and TRBJ1-1, with D uncertain. This CDR3 has 14 residues. With 5 bases removed from V and 6 bases from J, the gap between germline ends came to 16 bases. Germline-derived CDR1 and CDR2 are SGHTA and FQGNSA. CDR3 region: CASSPTGVGAEAFF. In DNA form, the CDR3 reads TGTGCCAGCAGCCCCACCGGGGTCGGGGCTGAAGCTTTCTTT.